The TCR beta chain under discussion was sequenced for a study of T cells after yellow fever vaccination. The CDR3 has 12 residues. In germline, CDR1 is DFQATT, CDR2 SNEGSKA (reference sequence). V lost 3 bases and J 4 bases, leaving 7 bases between the germline ends. Universal primer sites and UMIs were introduced during 5'RACE template-switching synthesis of TCR cDNA. TCRdb recomputed calls from the 5' RACE reads with MiXCR, one row per CDR3 protein. The repertoire holds about 350,000 distinct CDR3 sequences, with roughly 7.5% as singletons. This clonotype originated in a man aged 18-30 years who received the YFV17D yellow fever vaccine. Here the sequenced sample was PBMCs, taken roughly 46 days after the first yellow fever vaccination. V and J are TRBV20-1 and TRBJ1-5; D unclear. In DNA, the CDR3 is TGCAGTGCTAGCTCCGGGAATCAGCCCCAGCATTTT. Amino acids: CSASSGNQPQHF.